The sequence of this T cell receptor (beta chain) was determined in a study of T-cell reconstitution after alpha-beta-depleted transplantation in children. V lost 6 bases, J lost 2 bases, and 17 bases lay in between. The CDR3 is made up of 15 amino acids. Germline V CDR1 and CDR2: MDHEN, SYDVKM. The table lists this clonotype with many counts. A TCRbeta library incorporating unique molecular identifiers was prepared. TCRdb used MiXCR to reprocess the PCR reads, holding one entry per CDR3 protein. The profile shows about 200,000 distinct CDR3 sequences, 6.6% of them singletons. This clonotype originated in a boy aged 2 to 10 with acute lymphoblastic leukemia, due to receive a stem cell transplant. The material sequenced was PBMCs, taken before TCRalphabeta/CD19-depleted stem cell transplant. This chain connects TRBV28 to TRBJ2-7; TRBD2 might be the D (5 bases). The CDR3 bases are TGTGCCAGCAGACCAGCCGGGAAAATTCCCTACGAGCAGTACTTC. This translates into CASRPAGKIPYEQYF.